Listed below are T cell receptor beta chains from one sample, sequenced in a study of vaccination and CD4 T cells after COVID-19. No antigens are known for them. MiXCR, run by TCRdb on the PCR reads, gives a single entry per CDR3 protein. This table holds roughly 20,000 distinct CDR3 sequences, less than 40% found once. The sample here was CD4+ T cells from blood, cultured in vitro, taken about 7 months after SARS-CoV-2 vaccination. The receptors were gathered from a human donor who had recovered from COVID-19. Both conserved end residues are part of each CDR3. Each record gives: J gene, clone size, D gene, V gene, CDR3 DNA, CDR3 protein. The D gene is left open where the match is weak. Only part of the rows carry a size: once, few, many, or a class if the clone is expanded.

J: TRBJ2-1
size: NA
D: NA
V: TRBV6-4
DNA: TGTGCCAGCAGTGAGACCGGGAACAATGAGCAGTTCTTC
CDR3: CASSETGNNEQFF

J: TRBJ2-1
size: NA
D: NA
V: TRBV10-3
DNA: TGTGCCATCAGGCAGAACACCGGGTTGAATGAGCAGTTCTTC
CDR3: CAIRQNTGLNEQFF

J: TRBJ1-5
size: NA
D: NA
V: TRBV30
DNA: TGTGCCTGGAGCGCCGATTGGTATAGCAATCAGCCCCAGCATTTT
CDR3: CAWSADWYSNQPQHF

J: TRBJ2-3
size: NA
D: NA
V: TRBV6-4
DNA: TGTGTCAGCAGTGACTCGAGTTTAGGGCGAGATACGCAGTATTTT
CDR3: CVSSDSSLGRDTQYF

J: TRBJ1-5
size: NA
D: NA
V: TRBV19
DNA: TGTGCCAGTAGTAACGGGGCAGAGCAGCCCCAGCATTTT
CDR3: CASSNGAEQPQHF

J: TRBJ1-1
size: NA
D: NA
V: TRBV29-1
DNA: TGCAGCGTTGGGCGCGATAACACTGAAGCTTTCTTT
CDR3: CSVGRDNTEAFF

J: TRBJ2-3
size: few
D: TRBD1
V: TRBV24-1
DNA: TGTGCCACCAGTGATTTGCATGGGCAGGGGGCTGCAGATACGCAGTATTTT
CDR3: CATSDLHGQGAADTQYF

J: TRBJ2-2
size: few
D: TRBD2
V: TRBV25-1
DNA: TGTGCCAGCAGTGGGACTAGCGACACCGGGGAGCTGTTTTTT
CDR3: CASSGTSDTGELFF

J: TRBJ1-5
size: NA
D: NA
V: TRBV6-1
DNA: TGTGCCAGCAAGTTTAGGGCAACGGATAGCAATCAGCCCCAGCATTTT
CDR3: CASKFRATDSNQPQHF

J: TRBJ1-1
size: NA
D: NA
V: TRBV7-3
DNA: TGTGCCAGCAGACAACACCTGGGGACTGAAGCTTTCTTT
CDR3: CASRQHLGTEAFF

J: TRBJ2-2
size: NA
D: TRBD1
V: TRBV6-1
DNA: TGTGCCAGCAGTGGGACAGGGGACGCGAACACCGGGGAGCTGTTTTTT
CDR3: CASSGTGDANTGELFF

J: TRBJ2-3
size: few
D: TRBD2
V: TRBV28
DNA: TGTGCCAGCAGCCTGCGGGGAGCGGGAGGCACAGATACGCAGTATTTT
CDR3: CASSLRGAGGTDTQYF

J: TRBJ1-1
size: NA
D: NA
V: TRBV29-1
DNA: TGCAGCGTTGAGAACAGGGAAACGAACACTGAAGCTTTCTTT
CDR3: CSVENRETNTEAFF

J: TRBJ1-6
size: NA
D: NA
V: TRBV4-1
DNA: TGCGCCAGCAGCCTCCCCGGTGGGGGACCTTATAATTCACCCCTCCACTTT
CDR3: CASSLPGGGPYNSPLHF

J: TRBJ2-5
size: NA
D: NA
V: TRBV7-2
DNA: TGTGCCAGCGGAGGGTCGGGGTCAGCAGAGACCCAGTACTTC
CDR3: CASGGSGSAETQYF

J: TRBJ1-3
size: few
D: TRBD1
V: TRBV20-1
DNA: TGCAGTGCTTCTAGAACAGGGGTGAACACCATATATTTT
CDR3: CSASRTGVNTIYF

J: TRBJ2-5
size: NA
D: NA
V: TRBV27
DNA: TGTGCCAGCAGCCAAGGGTCGGTCTCCAGGGAGACCCAGTACTTC
CDR3: CASSQGSVSRETQYF

J: TRBJ2-5
size: few
D: NA
V: TRBV11-2
DNA: TGTGCCAGCACCAGAGGACCGGTGGGGGAGACCCAGTACTTC
CDR3: CASTRGPVGETQYF

J: TRBJ2-1
size: NA
D: NA
V: TRBV27
DNA: TGTGCCAGCAGTTTGAGGGATGAGCAGTTCTTC
CDR3: CASSLRDEQFF

J: TRBJ2-1
size: NA
D: TRBD2
V: TRBV6-5
DNA: TGTGCCAGCAGTTATATTCTAGCGGGAGGTAATGAGCAGTTCTTC
CDR3: CASSYILAGGNEQFF

J: TRBJ1-6
size: NA
D: NA
V: TRBV28
DNA: TGTGCCAGCAGTTTTCAATCGGGGAATTCACCCCTCCACTTT
CDR3: CASSFQSGNSPLHF

J: TRBJ2-7
size: NA
D: NA
V: TRBV6-4
DNA: TGTGCCAGCAGTGAAACTTTGGAATACGAGCAGTACTTC
CDR3: CASSETLEYEQYF

J: TRBJ2-1
size: NA
D: NA
V: TRBV28
DNA: TGTGCCAGCAGTTCGCTGAATGAGCAGTTCTTC
CDR3: CASSSLNEQFF